The entry below gives a single T cell receptor (beta chain) sequence along with its context. The data were taken from a study of OX40 agonist ivuxolimab in advanced cancers. Overall study: Ivuxolimab is an agonistic anti-OX40 (CD134) antibody, and patients were treated with it. One patient with hepatocellular carcinoma and two with cutaneous melanoma, three in all, had partial responses. Aged roughly 23 to 79 with a mean of 60 years, they were around 85% male. Dose-escalation patients suffered from hepatocellular carcinoma, melanoma, renal cell or head and neck cancer.

Clones were read by immunoSEQ multiplex PCR, and TCRdb kept only the in-frame ones, dropping some. The data hold more than 45,000 clones, with 75% to 85% observed a single time. This material consisted of CD4+ or CD8+ T cells sorted from blood, taken in a trial of the OX40 agonist ivuxolimab. The sequence derives from an adult with an advanced solid tumor such as melanoma, head and neck, liver or kidney cancer.

The CDR3: CASSKGQTWGKSEAFF. The CDR3 DNA reads as TGTGCCAGTAGTAAGGGACAGACTTGGGGAAAGTCTGAAGCTTTCTTT. The rearrangement links TRBV19 to TRBJ1-1; TRBD1 matches 7 bases. This CDR3 is built from 16 residues. The V gene end was trimmed by 4 bases and the J gene end by 6 bases; junction bases not matched to a gene: 14. In germline, CDR1 is LNHDA, CDR2 SQIVND (reference sequence).